These 4 T cell receptor beta chains share one sample of origin, sequenced in a study of blood T cell repertoires in COVID-19. Some clones are missing from TCRdb's copy, which holds only in-frame ones; the method was immunoSEQ multiplex PCR. The table records 250,000 to 350,000 clones, roughly 84% of them present only once. The sequenced sample consisted of peripheral blood. The receptors originated from a human donor with COVID-19, enrolled during active disease. The donor label of this sample is uncertain.

The chain links TRBV4-1 to TRBJ1-1, with 9 bases that match TRBD1. The J segment lost 10 bases and the V segment lost 3 bases, leaving 9 bases of the junction unmatched. The CDR3 is made up of 14 amino acids. The germline gives CDR1 MGHRA, CDR2 YSYEKL. CDR3 nucleotide sequence: TGCGCCAGCAGCCACCTAGATGACAGGGGGGGAGCTTTCTTT. It specifies CASSHLDDRGGAFF.

The chain uses TRBV19 and TRBJ2-5, with D possibly matching TRBD2 (6 bases). V was pared by 1 base and J by 4 bases, with 13 bases between. This CDR3 is 15 amino acids long. Germline lookup yields CDR1 LNHDA and CDR2 SQIVND (reference sequence). CDR3 in amino acids: CASSIVGTPRETQYF. The CDR3 DNA reads as TGTGCCAGTAGTATAGTAGGGACTCCAAGAGAGACCCAGTACTTC.

CDR3 in DNA: TGCAGTGCTAGTTCCCCCCTTGACAGGTTCAAAAACATTCAGTACTTC. Its protein product is CSASSPLDRFKNIQYF. The V gene is TRBV20-1, the J gene TRBJ2-4; weak D call: TRBD1 (6 bases). The germline gives CDR1 DFQATT, CDR2 SNEGSKA (reference sequence). CDR3 length equals 16 residues. The V and J ends lost 3 bases and 3 bases respectively, with 18 bases between them.

This chain connects TRBV11-2 to TRBJ2-2, with D perhaps TRBD1 (5 bases). Germline CDR1 SGHAT, CDR2 FQNNGV. The CDR3 sequence is 14 residues long. V lost 5 bases and J 9 bases, leaving 16 bases between the germline ends. The CDR3 sequence: CASSPPLQGRELFF. For the CDR3, the DNA is TGTGCCAGCAGCCCACCACTCCAGGGCCGGGAGCTGTTTTTT.